This T cell receptor beta chain was retrieved from a study of cytomegalovirus exposure and HLA in healthy donors (dated by TCRdb to the late 2010s). Background on the whole study: In an earlier analysis of under 750 of the donors, about 270 Gb of sequence data and 90 million to 120 million unique TCR beta sequences from roughly 200 million T cells were reported. An early release covering 550 to 700 HLA-typed donors comprised about 310 gigabases of sequencing data and roughly 86 million unique TCR sequences. Of the roughly 400 genotyped donors, 70% to 90% were placed in the genetic ancestry cluster associated with self-reported Caucasian donors. The study aimed to test whether signatures of past pathogen exposure could be identified by cataloging public T cell receptors. The study used immunosequencing to profile the T cell repertoires of 666 subjects and linked those repertoires to cytomegalovirus serostatus. Along with the roughly 700-subject first cohort, a separate validation cohort of roughly 110 different subjects was used. To predict cytomegalovirus infection status, the study brought together high-throughput TCR immunosequencing, statistical association of individual TCRs with disease status, and machine learning. A later analysis re-analyzed previously published TCR beta repertoires from 550 to 700 donors and added high-resolution HLA genotyping to study TCR occurrence patterns. In the later analysis, no new phenotypic data were used to find candidate immune exposures; instead, reliance was placed on TCR beta sequences and their occurrence across donors. In an earlier analysis of a few hundred of the donors, high-throughput TCR beta sequencing was used to judge whether each TCR beta V gene segment behaved as functional or pseudogenic. Donor age, sex, ethnicity and CMV serostatus were collected together with the repertoire data. In a later genetic analysis, genome-wide SNP genotypes for about 60% of the 666 donors were used, and that subset was treated as a discovery cohort. Every repertoire in the discovery cohort had been generated on one and the same sequencing platform. HLA typing covered class I and class II loci at four-digit resolution. Typing coverage varied by locus: about 620-640 donors for A, B, C, DRB1 and DQB1; some 520 for DQA1; 606 for DPA1; more than 450 for DPB1. Because of strong linkage in the cohort, five DR-DQ haplotypes were treated as single units for association and clustering. On average, around 240,000 unique TCR beta nucleotide sequences were sequenced per donor among 398 genotyped donors of the cohort, with roughly 20% of those sequences being non-productive.

Library construction relied on the immunoSEQ multiplex PCR assay. For the multiplex PCR, a mixture combining 60 forward primers for TCR Vbeta segments and 13 reverse primers for TCR Jbeta segments was used. The CDR3 region of rearranged TCR beta genes was amplified from genomic DNA with a multiplex PCR assay. The amplified TCR beta libraries were sequenced on the Illumina HiSeq System as 87-base-pair reads. Turning to the authors' computational methods: A later analysis counted some 74 million unique TCR beta chains across the 550 to 800 repertoires, and some 11 million of these chains were shared by at least two donors. A nearest-neighbor algorithm error-corrected the raw reads and collapsed the reads into unique sequences, merging closely related sequences to remove PCR and sequencing errors. Alignment of CDR3 sequences to IMGT reference sequences was used to assign V, D and J gene segments. For a sequence to be retained, a match of at least six nucleotides to both a V gene segment and a J gene segment was required. A rearrangement was called productive if the CDR3 had no stop codons and remained in frame with V and J, and every other rearrangement was called non-productive. CDR3 was defined according to IMGT convention as the region running from the second conserved V-encoded cysteine to the conserved J-encoded phenylalanine. Sequences without an unambiguous match to a single V gene segment were excluded from the earlier analysis of several hundred of the donors. In an earlier analysis of 587 of the donors, V segments were called functional above 56.7% productive rearrangements and were called segregating when the between-donor standard deviation exceeded 5%. A statistical classification framework was built to diagnose cytomegalovirus status from the catalog of TCR beta chain sequences. In a later analysis, TCR nucleotide sequences were compared against IMGT/GENE-DB human TR gene sequences so that V and J genes could be assigned. In a later analysis, CDR3 sequences and most-parsimonious VDJ recombination scenarios were assigned using the TCRdist pipeline. In a later analysis, each TCR beta chain was defined by its CDR3 amino acid sequence together with its V-gene family, and reads lacking a unique V-gene family were excluded. A later analysis removed roughly 590 highly shared, low-generation-probability nucleotide sequences to deal with suspected cross-contamination and a sequencing artifact. For each public chain, a later analysis derived a clonal expansion index from normalized ranks of inferred template counts within each repertoire. A later analysis computed generation probabilities with a VDJ recombination model fitted to out-of-frame rearrangements, and checked the results against IGoR. Hypergeometric tests were used in a later analysis to score TCR-TCR, TCR-HLA and TCR-CMV co-occurrence, with a repertoire-size bias correction applied to the TCR pairs. False discovery rates were estimated in a later analysis by permuting HLA or CMV assignments 20 times. In a later analysis, co-occurring TCRs were grouped using DBSCAN, with TCRdist sequence similarity added in when clustering inside HLA-allele-positive subsets. Repertoires with fewer than 30,000 or more than 120,000 public chains, plus five repertoires with anomalous nucleotide sharing, were excluded from co-occurrence clustering. TCRdb carries this immuneACCESS record with in-frame sequences only. Its versions omit some clonotypes, under half of them owing to an unresolved V gene in the studies checked, with the rest unexplained. For V, J and clone size, that table is used; D and trimming come from the DNA. Present in this sample are about 180,000 clones, about 80% of which were seen just once. In total, the top ten clones hold around 2.2% of the sample.

Remarks on this clone: Its antigen is currently not known. Mismatch with germline at one junction end may stem from a read error.

Summary of the overall study and its limitations: In a later analysis, TCR association rates were found to vary across HLA loci, with the most associated TCRs seen for DRB1 alleles and the fewest for HLA-C alleles. Compared with the roughly 670-donor mean, donors in an Asian-associated ancestry cluster had fewer N-insertions in productive TCRs, according to a later genetic analysis. Compared with equally common non-associated chains, HLA-associated TCR beta chains in a later analysis were more clonally expanded and had lower generation probabilities. A later analysis reported that several top co-occurrence clusters appeared linked to parvovirus B19, influenza, CMV and Epstein-Barr virus. The only immune exposure information available for the cohort was CMV serostatus. The classifier was reported to diagnose cytomegalovirus status with high specificity and sensitivity in both the original and validation cohorts. Assigning TCR associations to individual alleles was difficult when HLA alleles, especially DR and DQ, strongly co-occurred. The presence/absence analyses assumed that sequencing depth was roughly uniform across donors, and that assumption may not be true. A cluster of highly shared sequence variants was judged likely to represent a technical artifact of the sequencing pipeline. In an earlier analysis of more than 500 of the donors, most TCR beta V segments appeared in productive rearrangements about 87% or about 30% of the time, broadly matching IMGT annotations. In this cohort, only TCR beta chains were sequenced, and detectable features were limited by the absence of alpha or paired-chain data. A later analysis associated about 18,000 TCR beta sequences with specific HLA alleles at a false discovery rate of 0.05. V-gene and J-gene trimming of TCR beta chains was associated with a missense DCLRE1C variant in a later genetic analysis, and the association was replicated in an independent cohort. Linkage disequilibrium might explain the correlated functional status among segregating V segments, but an unknown experimental factor could not be ruled out. A further reported finding was that TCR beta sequences accurately predicted the HLA-A and HLA-B alleles for most subjects in the first cohort. In the study, roughly 160 TCR beta chains were listed as associated with cytomegalovirus. In a later analysis, most CMV-associated TCR beta chains were found to appear HLA-restricted, with HLA associations seemingly driven largely by CMV exposure. Because HLA typing was missing for some donors at each locus, association tests included only the typed subset. Because counts were too low, around 18 rarely observed V segments, including chromosome 9 orphons, were left out of the earlier analysis of 587 of the donors. Most TCR sequences were observed very rarely across donors, whereas some public TCRs were present in many individuals. The authors suggested that the approach could potentially be generalized to other disease states and immunological phenotypes. In vitro tests confirmed that a few of the cytomegalovirus-associated TCR beta chains recognize cytomegalovirus antigens.

The cohort comprised some 680 healthy bone marrow donors. At the time of sampling, all cohort members were nominally healthy, though unrecorded immune exposures were likely present. The donor tested CMV seronegative and was one of the 352 seronegative cohort members. A peripheral blood sample was provided by each donor, and peripheral blood mononuclear cells were used for TCR beta sequencing. The Qiagen DNeasy Blood Extraction Kit was used to extract genomic DNA from the blood cell samples. Sequenced sample: PBMCs. This TCR was recovered from a woman aged 30 to 39 in good health and CMV-seronegative.

The bases read TGTGCCAGCAGCGTAGCTCCCTCCGGGACTGGGGTTATAGGTGAGCAGTTCTTC. Its amino acids are CASSVAPSGTGVIGEQFF. The chain is encoded by TRBV7-9 joined to TRBJ2-1; tentative D gene TRBD2, with 6 bases matching. Including cysteine and phenylalanine, the CDR3 has 18 amino acids. Just CDR3 DNA is preserved here, 54 bases in frame from base 1. From a lookup of the germline V gene (reference sequence), CDR1 and CDR2 are SEHNR and FQNEAQ.